These T cell receptor beta chains were read from a single sample in a study of OX40 agonist ivuxolimab in advanced cancers. Data came from immunoSEQ multiplex PCR; TCRdb stores just in-frame clones and leaves some out. Among tens of thousands of clones listed, about nine tenths were seen once. The input for sequencing was CD4+ or CD8+ T cells sorted from blood, taken in a trial of the OX40 agonist ivuxolimab. The receptors shown here come from an adult with an advanced solid tumor such as melanoma, head and neck, liver or kidney cancer. Both conserved end residues are part of each CDR3. The D gene is left open where the match is weak. The size of a clone is reported for some rows only, either as once, few or many, or as a class for expanded clones.

>14|TRBJ2-1|NA|TRBV5-4|TRBD1
TGTGCCAGCAGCTCGGGACAGGGTAACAATGAGCAGTTCTTC
CASSSGQGNNEQFF
>13|TRBJ2-7|NA|TRBV7-6|NA
TGTGCCAGCAGCCCCGAGTTGGAGGACGAGCAGTACTTC
CASSPELEDEQYF
>13|TRBJ2-7|NA|TRBV5-1|NA
TGCGCCAGCAGCTTTGGACAGCCCTACGAGCAGTACTTC
CASSFGQPYEQYF
>12|TRBJ2-7|NA|TRBV11-2|NA
TGTGCCAGCAGGCCACACAGCTACGAGCAGTACTTC
CASRPHSYEQYF
>13|TRBJ1-1|NA|TRBV28|NA
TGTGCCAGCGGGGGACTCCGGAACACTGAAGCTTTCTTT
CASGGLRNTEAFF
>16|TRBJ1-4|NA|TRBV29-1|TRBD1
TGCAGCGTTGAAGATCTCCGGACAGGGGATAATGAAAAACTGTTTTTT
CSVEDLRTGDNEKLFF
>13|TRBJ2-1|NA|TRBV6-5|NA
TGTGCCAGCAGTTACTCATCGGGAGTTGAGGAGTTCTTC
CASSYSSGVEEFF
>12|TRBJ2-7|NA|TRBV29-1|NA
TGCAGCGTTGAATCTAACAGAGCCGAGCAGTACTTC
CSVESNRAEQYF
>19|TRBJ2-7|NA|TRBV5-8|TRBD1
TGTGCCAGCAGCTATATCGGACAGGGATTAGAGGTGGCGGCCTACGAGCAGTACTTC
CASSYIGQGLEVAAYEQYF
>17|TRBJ2-3|NA|TRBV1|NA
TGCACCAGCAGCCACGGGGGACTAGCGGGGAGAGCAGATACGCAGTATTTT
CTSSHGGLAGRADTQYF
>12|TRBJ1-1|few|TRBV28|NA
TGTGCCAGCACCCTTGGCGTCGCTGAAGCTTTCTTT
CASTLGVAEAFF
>18|TRBJ2-1|once|TRBV19|NA
TGTGCCAGTAGTATAGGGGGGAGAGGACCCCTTTCCTACAATGAGCAGTTCTTC
CASSIGGRGPLSYNEQFF
>13|TRBJ1-2|NA|TRBV27|NA
TGTGCCAGCAGTTTCGCTGCTAACTATGGCTACACCTTC
CASSFAANYGYTF
>15|TRBJ2-1|NA|TRBV6-4|TRBD2
TGTGCCAGCAGTGCCGAAGGGACTAGCTCTTATGAGCAGTTCTTC
CASSAEGTSSYEQFF
>13|TRBJ2-1|NA|TRBV5-8|NA
TGTGCCAGCACGCTACGGGATTACAATGAGCAGTTCTTC
CASTLRDYNEQFF
>14|TRBJ2-7|NA|TRBV27|TRBD1
TGTGCCAGCAGTCCGCGGACAGGGCCCAACGAGCAGTACTTC
CASSPRTGPNEQYF
>15|TRBJ2-1|NA|TRBV9|TRBD2
TGTGCCAGCAGCGTAGTTAGCGGGGGTCACAATGAGCAGTTCTTC
CASSVVSGGHNEQFF
>16|TRBJ2-2|NA|TRBV7-2|TRBD2
TGTGCCAGCAGCTTAGGGCTAGCGGGAGACTTCAGGGAGCTGTTTTTT
CASSLGLAGDFRELFF
>15|TRBJ2-2|NA|TRBV5-5|TRBD1
TGTGCCAGCAGCCCCGGGACAGGGAACACCGGGGAGCTGTTTTTT
CASSPGTGNTGELFF
>13|TRBJ2-1|NA|TRBV11-2|NA
TGTGCCAGCAGCTTTGGAGACTACAATGAGCAGTTCTTC
CASSFGDYNEQFF
>15|TRBJ2-3|NA|TRBV27|NA
TGTGCCAGCAGTCTTCTTTACCAAATAACAGATACGCAGTATTTT
CASSLLYQITDTQYF
>16|TRBJ1-2|NA|TRBV4-1|TRBD1
TGCGCCAGCAGGGATATGGGGACAGGGGTCGGCTATGGCTACACCTTC
CASRDMGTGVGYGYTF
>15|TRBJ2-7|NA|TRBV9|TRBD2
TGTGCCAGCAGCGCCGGACTAGCGGGAGACTACGAGCAGTACTTC
CASSAGLAGDYEQYF
>16|TRBJ2-7|NA|TRBV5-1|NA
TGCGCCAGCAGCTTGGAGGTCGGACTGACCTCCTACGAGCAGTACTTC
CASSLEVGLTSYEQYF
>15|TRBJ2-7|once|TRBV4-1|NA
TGCGCCAGCAGCCAAGATCCCGGGGGCCCGTACGAGCAGTACTTC
CASSQDPGGPYEQYF
>17|TRBJ1-6|once|TRBV7-9|NA
TGTGCCAGCAGCAGTAGGGATCCGAGCTCCTATAATTCACCCCTCCACTTT
CASSSRDPSSYNSPLHF
>15|TRBJ2-3|once|TRBV7-2|TRBD2
TGTGCCAGCAGCTCCGAAGGGACTAGCGGAGATACGCAGTATTTT
CASSSEGTSGDTQYF
>13|TRBJ1-2|NA|TRBV30|NA
TGTGCCTGGAGTGGGTTATCCCTGTATGGCTACACCTTC
CAWSGLSLYGYTF
>15|TRBJ2-2|NA|TRBV18|NA
TGTGCCAGCTCACCACGAGAGGGAAACACCGGGGAGCTGTTTTTT
CASSPREGNTGELFF
>13|TRBJ2-7|NA|TRBV19|TRBD1
TGTGCCAGTAGTATGGGACAGTCCTACGAGCAGTACTTC
CASSMGQSYEQYF
>13|TRBJ2-7|NA|TRBV29-1|TRBD2
TGCAGCGCCTCATACATAGCGGGAGACGAGCAGTACTTC
CSASYIAGDEQYF
>16|TRBJ2-3|NA|TRBV4-3|TRBD2
TGCGCCAGCAGCCAAACTCTAGCGGGAAGTACAGATACGCAGTATTTT
CASSQTLAGSTDTQYF
>15|TRBJ2-3|NA|TRBV11-2|NA
TGTGCCAGCAGCCCCGGACCCGGAGAAGCAGATACGCAGTATTTT
CASSPGPGEADTQYF